Presented here are 11 T cell receptor beta chains from one specimen sequenced in a study of blood T cell repertoires in COVID-19 (TCRdb year 2020). The library was produced with the immunoSEQ multiplex PCR assay. TCRdb limited this immuneACCESS table to in-frame rearrangements with V and J called. A share of clones is missing; checked studies link under half to unresolved V genes, and the rest is unexplained. The sample table lists around 6,300 clones, 86% of them with a count of one. The ten most abundant clones make up under 10% of the sample. Material: peripheral blood. The receptors stem from a human donor with active COVID-19. The donor label of this sample is uncertain.

The rearrangement uses TRBV29-1 and TRBJ1-1, with 9 bases fitting TRBD1. The V segment lost 5 bases and the J segment 5 bases; nucleotides outside the gene matches: 9. The CDR3 covers 14 residues. CDR1 SQVTM and CDR2 ANQGSEA come from the germline V gene. CDR3 bases: TGCAGCGTTCCCCCCGGGACAGGGAGGACTGAAGCTTTCTTT. The encoded protein is CSVPPGTGRTEAFF.

The genes are TRBV10-2 and TRBJ2-1, with D perhaps matching TRBD2 (7 bases). The length of the CDR3 is 14 residues. V was clipped by 3 bases and J by 8 bases, with 14 bases between them. Germline loops: CDR1 WSHSY, CDR2 SAAADI. Here the CDR3 DNA reads TGCGCCAGCAGTGACCGAGGGGGGGTGTATGAGCAGTTCTTC. Protein product: CASSDRGGVYEQFF.

The chain has TRBV18 and TRBJ1-2; D ambiguous. V was clipped by 5 bases and J by 1 base, with 8 bases between them. CDR3 length: 13 residues. The germline CDR1 and CDR2 sequences are KGHSH and LQKENI. CDR3 residues: CASSATVNYGYTF. In DNA, the CDR3 is TGTGCCAGCTCAGCCACAGTTAACTATGGCTACACCTTC.

The V call is TRBV2, the J call TRBJ1-2, with 8 nucleotides matching TRBD1. J gave up 5 bases and V 0 bases, and 5 bases lay outside the gene matches. Per germline, CDR1 SNHLY and CDR2 FYNNEI. The CDR3 sequence is 15 residues long. The CDR3 is CASSEATQGGYGYTF. For the CDR3, the DNA is TGTGCCAGCAGTGAAGCGACACAGGGGGGTTATGGCTACACCTTC.

There are a few counts of this clone. This chain uses TRBV7-6 with TRBJ2-7; 12 positions match TRBD2. The V and J ends lost 2 bases and 4 bases, in that order; junction bases with no gene match: 3. Germline V CDR1 and CDR2: SGHVS, FNYEAQ. The CDR3 contains 15 residues. The CDR3 is CASSLLGTSGYEQYF. The CDR3 nucleotides read TGTGCCAGCAGCTTATTAGGGACTAGCGGGTACGAGCAGTACTTC.

V usage is TRBV19 and J usage is TRBJ1-6; TRBD1 aligns across 7 bases. V lost 4 bases and J lost 0; bases outside the gene matches: 9. The CDR3 covers 18 residues. CDR1 and CDR2 (germline): LNHDA, SQIVND (reference sequence). The CDR3 DNA reads TGTGCCAGTAGTACGACGACAGGGCTAAGCTCCTATAATTCACCCCTCCACTTT. It translates to CASSTTTGLSSYNSPLHF.

This clone was picked up one time. The chain recombines TRBV19 with TRBJ1-1, with 7 bases matching TRBD1. Germline CDR1 is LNHDA and CDR2 is SQIVND (reference sequence). Trimming took 5 bases from V and 4 from J; bases not matched to a gene: 10. The CDR3 has 15 residues. For the CDR3, the DNA is TGTGCCAGTAGTGTAAGGCCGACAGGGCTCACTGAAGCTTTCTTT. It encodes CASSVRPTGLTEAFF.

CDR3 protein: CASSSTGTDTQYF. For the CDR3, the DNA is TGTGCCAGCAGCAGCACAGGGACAGATACGCAGTATTTT. This sequence joins TRBV28 and TRBJ2-3, with D perhaps TRBD1 (6 bases). Germline V gene sequence: CDR1 MDHEN, CDR2 SYDVKM. The V end lost 6 bases, the J end lost 3 bases, and 10 bases lay between the germline ends. The CDR3 is 13 amino acids.

Only a few counts were recorded for this clone. This rearrangement joins TRBV12-3 or TRBV12-4 to TRBJ2-7; 8 nucleotides line up with TRBD1. The trim removed 5 bases at V and 5 bases at J, leaving 5 bases unmatched. This CDR3 is built from 13 residues. For the CDR3, the DNA is TGTGCCAGCAGTGAAGGACAGGGCCACGAGCAGTACTTC. Amino acids: CASSEGQGHEQYF.

The chain couples TRBV19 to TRBJ1-1; TRBD1 matches at 8 bases. The CDR3 runs to 15 residues. CDR1 LNHDA and CDR2 SQIVND come from the germline V gene (reference sequence). The junction had 11 bases not matched to a gene; V was cut back by 7 bases and J by 4 bases. DNA of the CDR3: TGTGCCAGTACCCAGGGCAGGGGGCGTGGCACTGAAGCTTTCTTT. Encoded protein: CASTQGRGRGTEAFF.

The chain joins TRBV5-1 to TRBJ2-3; 7 positions match TRBD2. V lost 7 bases, J lost 2 bases, and 10 bases stayed unmatched. The CDR3 is 15 amino acids. Per germline, CDR1 SGHRS and CDR2 YFSETQ. The DNA of the CDR3 is TGCGCCAGCTACCGGACTAGAGCGGCCACAGATACGCAGTATTTT. Encoded protein: CASYRTRAATDTQYF.